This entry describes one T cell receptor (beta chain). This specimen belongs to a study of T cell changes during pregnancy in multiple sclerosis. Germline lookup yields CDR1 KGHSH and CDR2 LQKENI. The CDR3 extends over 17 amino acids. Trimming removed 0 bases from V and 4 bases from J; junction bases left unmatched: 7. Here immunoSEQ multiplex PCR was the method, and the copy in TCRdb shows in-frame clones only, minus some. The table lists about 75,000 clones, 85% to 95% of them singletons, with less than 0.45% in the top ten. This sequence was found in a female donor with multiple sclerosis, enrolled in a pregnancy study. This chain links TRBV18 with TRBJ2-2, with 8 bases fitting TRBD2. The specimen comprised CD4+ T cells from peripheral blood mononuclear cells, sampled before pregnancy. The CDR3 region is CASSPPALAERTGELFF. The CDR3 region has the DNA TGTGCCAGCTCACCACCGGCACTAGCGGAGCGCACCGGGGAGCTGTTTTTT.